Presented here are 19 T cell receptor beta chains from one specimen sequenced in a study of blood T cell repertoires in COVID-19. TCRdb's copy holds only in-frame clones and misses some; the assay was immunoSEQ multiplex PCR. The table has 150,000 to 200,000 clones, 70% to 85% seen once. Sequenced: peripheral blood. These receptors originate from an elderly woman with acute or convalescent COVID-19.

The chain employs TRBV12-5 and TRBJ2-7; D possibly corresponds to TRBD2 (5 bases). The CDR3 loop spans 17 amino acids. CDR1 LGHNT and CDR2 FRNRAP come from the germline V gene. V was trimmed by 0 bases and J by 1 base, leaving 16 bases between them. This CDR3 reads CASGLVVGRRTSYEQYF. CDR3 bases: TGTGCTAGTGGTTTGGTAGTCGGTCGGCGGACTTCCTACGAGCAGTACTTC.

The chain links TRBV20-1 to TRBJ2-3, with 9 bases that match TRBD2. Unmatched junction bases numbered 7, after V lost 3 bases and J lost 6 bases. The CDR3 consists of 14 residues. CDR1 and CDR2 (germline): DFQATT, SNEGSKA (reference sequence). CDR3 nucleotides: TGCAGTGCTAGTTTCGCGGGAGGGGGGGATACGCAGTATTTT. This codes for CSASFAGGGDTQYF.

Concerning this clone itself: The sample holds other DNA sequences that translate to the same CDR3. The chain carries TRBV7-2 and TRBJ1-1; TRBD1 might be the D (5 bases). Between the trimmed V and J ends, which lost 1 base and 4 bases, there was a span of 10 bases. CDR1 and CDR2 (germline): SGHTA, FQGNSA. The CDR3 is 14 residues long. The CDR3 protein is CASSLGGGVTEAFF. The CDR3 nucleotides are TGTGCCAGCAGCTTAGGGGGGGGTGTCACTGAAGCTTTCTTT.

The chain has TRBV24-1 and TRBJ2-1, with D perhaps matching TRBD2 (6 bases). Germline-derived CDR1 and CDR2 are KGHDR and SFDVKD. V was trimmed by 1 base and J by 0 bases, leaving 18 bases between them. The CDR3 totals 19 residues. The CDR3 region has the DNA TGTGCCACCAGTGATTTTAGGCCTAGCGCCCATACCTCCTACAATGAGCAGTTCTTC. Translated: CATSDFRPSAHTSYNEQFF.

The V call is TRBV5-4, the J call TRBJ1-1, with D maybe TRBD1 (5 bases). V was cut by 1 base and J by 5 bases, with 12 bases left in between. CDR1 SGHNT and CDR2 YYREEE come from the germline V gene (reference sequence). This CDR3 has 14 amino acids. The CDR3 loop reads CASSLWGRGTEAFF. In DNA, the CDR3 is TGTGCCAGCAGCTTGTGGGGTCGGGGGACTGAAGCTTTCTTT.

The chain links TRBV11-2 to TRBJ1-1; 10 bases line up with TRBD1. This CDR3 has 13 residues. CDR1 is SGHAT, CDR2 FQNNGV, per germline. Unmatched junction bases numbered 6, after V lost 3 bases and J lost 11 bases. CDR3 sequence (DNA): TGTGCCAGCAGCTTCCCGGGACAGGGGTCCGCTTTCTTT. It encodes CASSFPGQGSAFF. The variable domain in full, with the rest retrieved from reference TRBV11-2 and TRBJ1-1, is EAGVAQSPRYKIIEKRQSVAFWCNPISGHATLYWYQQILGQGPKLLIQFQNNGVVDDSQLPKDRFSAERLKGVDSTLKIQPAKLEDSAVYLCASSFPGQGSAFFGQGTRLTVV.

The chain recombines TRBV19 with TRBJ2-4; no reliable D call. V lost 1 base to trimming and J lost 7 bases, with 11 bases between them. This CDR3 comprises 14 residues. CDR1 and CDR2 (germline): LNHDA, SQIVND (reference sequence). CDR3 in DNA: TGTGCCAGTAGTATAGCCCGAGTAGTGAACATTCAGTACTTC. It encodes CASSIARVVNIQYF.

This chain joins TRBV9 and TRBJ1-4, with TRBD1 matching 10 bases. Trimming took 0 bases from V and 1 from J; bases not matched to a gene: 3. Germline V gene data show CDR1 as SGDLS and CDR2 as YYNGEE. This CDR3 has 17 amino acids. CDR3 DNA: TGTGCCAGCAGCGTAGTTGGGGACAGGGGAACTAATGAAAAACTGTTTTTT. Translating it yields CASSVVGDRGTNEKLFF.

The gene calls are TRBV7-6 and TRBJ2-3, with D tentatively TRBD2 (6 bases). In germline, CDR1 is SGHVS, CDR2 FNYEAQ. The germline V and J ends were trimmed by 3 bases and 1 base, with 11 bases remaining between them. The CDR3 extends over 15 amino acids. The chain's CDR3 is CASSLIASGTDTQYF. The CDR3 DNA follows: TGTGCCAGCAGCTTGATCGCTAGCGGCACAGATACGCAGTATTTT. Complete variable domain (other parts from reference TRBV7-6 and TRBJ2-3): GAGVSQSPRYKVTKRGQDVALRCDPISGHVSLYWYRQALGQGPEFLTYFNYEAQQDKSGLPNDRFSAERPEGSISTLTIQRTEQRDSAMYRCASSLIASGTDTQYFGPGTRLTVL.

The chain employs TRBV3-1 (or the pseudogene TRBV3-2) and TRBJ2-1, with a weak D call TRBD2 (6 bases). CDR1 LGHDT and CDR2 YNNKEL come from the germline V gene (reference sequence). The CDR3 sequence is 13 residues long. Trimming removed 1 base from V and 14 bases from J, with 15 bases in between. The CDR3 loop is CASSQGGGLSEFF. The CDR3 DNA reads TGTGCCAGCAGCCAAGGTGGAGGACTATCTGAGTTCTTC.

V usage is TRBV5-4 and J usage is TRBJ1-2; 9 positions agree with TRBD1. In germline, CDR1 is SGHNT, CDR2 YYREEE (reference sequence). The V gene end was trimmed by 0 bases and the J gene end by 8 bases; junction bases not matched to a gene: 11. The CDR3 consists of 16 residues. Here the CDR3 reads CASSLDPGGQGMGYTF. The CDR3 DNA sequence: TGTGCCAGCAGCTTGGACCCCGGGGGACAGGGAATGGGCTACACCTTC.

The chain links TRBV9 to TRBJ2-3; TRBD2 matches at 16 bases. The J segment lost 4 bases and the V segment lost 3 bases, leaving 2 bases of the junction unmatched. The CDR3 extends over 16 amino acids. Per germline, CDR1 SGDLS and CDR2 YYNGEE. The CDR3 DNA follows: TGTGCCAGCAGCGCTGGGACTAGCGGGAGGGCAGATACGCAGTATTTT. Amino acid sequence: CASSAGTSGRADTQYF.

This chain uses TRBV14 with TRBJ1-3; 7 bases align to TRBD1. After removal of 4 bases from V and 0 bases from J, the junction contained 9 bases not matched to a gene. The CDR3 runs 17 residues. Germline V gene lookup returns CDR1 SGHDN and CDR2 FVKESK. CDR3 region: CASSLLGQVYSGNTIYF. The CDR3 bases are TGTGCCAGCAGCCTACTCGGACAGGTTTACTCTGGAAACACCATATATTTT.

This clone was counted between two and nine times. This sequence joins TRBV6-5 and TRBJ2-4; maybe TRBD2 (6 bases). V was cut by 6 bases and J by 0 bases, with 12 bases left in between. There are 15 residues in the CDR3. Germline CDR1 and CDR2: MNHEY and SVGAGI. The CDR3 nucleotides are TGTGCCAGCAGGGCCGGGACTCTAGCCAAAAACATTCAGTACTTC. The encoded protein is CASRAGTLAKNIQYF.

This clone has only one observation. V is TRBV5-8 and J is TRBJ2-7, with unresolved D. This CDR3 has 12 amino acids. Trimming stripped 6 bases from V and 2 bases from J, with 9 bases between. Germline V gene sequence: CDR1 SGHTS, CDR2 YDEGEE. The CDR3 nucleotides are TGTGCCAGCACCCGTGGCCCCTACGAGCAGTACTTC. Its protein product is CASTRGPYEQYF.

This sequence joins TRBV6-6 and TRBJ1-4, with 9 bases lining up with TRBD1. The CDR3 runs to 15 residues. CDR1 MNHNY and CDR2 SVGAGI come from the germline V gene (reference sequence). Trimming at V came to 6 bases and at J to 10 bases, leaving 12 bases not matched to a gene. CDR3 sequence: CASRGARDRELKLFF. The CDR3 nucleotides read TGTGCCAGCAGGGGGGCCCGGGACAGGGAACTAAAACTGTTTTTT.

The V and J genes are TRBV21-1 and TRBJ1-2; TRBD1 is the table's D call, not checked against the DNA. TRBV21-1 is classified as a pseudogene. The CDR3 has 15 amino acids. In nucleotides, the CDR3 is TGTGCCAGCAGCAAAGCAGGACAGCGTCCGGGGGGCTACACCTTC. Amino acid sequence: CASSKAGQRPGGYTF.

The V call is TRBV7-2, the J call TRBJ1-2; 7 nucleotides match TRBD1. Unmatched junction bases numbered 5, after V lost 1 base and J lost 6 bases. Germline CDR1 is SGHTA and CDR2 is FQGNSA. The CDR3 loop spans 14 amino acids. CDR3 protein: CASSLVVQGHGYTF. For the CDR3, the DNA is TGTGCCAGCAGCTTAGTCGTACAGGGGCATGGCTACACCTTC.

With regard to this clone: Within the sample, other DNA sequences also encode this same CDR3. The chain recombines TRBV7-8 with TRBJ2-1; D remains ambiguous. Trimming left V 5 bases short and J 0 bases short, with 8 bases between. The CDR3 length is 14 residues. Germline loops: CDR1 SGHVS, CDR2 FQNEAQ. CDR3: CASSPSTSYNEQFF. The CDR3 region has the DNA TGTGCCAGCAGCCCCTCTACCTCCTACAATGAGCAGTTCTTC.